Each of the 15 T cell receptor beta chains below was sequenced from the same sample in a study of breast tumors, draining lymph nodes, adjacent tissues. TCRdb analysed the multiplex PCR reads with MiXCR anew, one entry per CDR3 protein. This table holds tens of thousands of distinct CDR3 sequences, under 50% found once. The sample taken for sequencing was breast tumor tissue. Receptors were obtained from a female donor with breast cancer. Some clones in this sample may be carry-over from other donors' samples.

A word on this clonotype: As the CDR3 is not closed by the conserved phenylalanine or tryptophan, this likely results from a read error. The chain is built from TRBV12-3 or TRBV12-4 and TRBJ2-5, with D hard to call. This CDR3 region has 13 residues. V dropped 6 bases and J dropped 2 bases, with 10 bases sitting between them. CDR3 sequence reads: CASSPTAQETQYI. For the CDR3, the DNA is TGTGCCAGCAGCCCCACTGCTCAAGAGACCCAGTACATC.

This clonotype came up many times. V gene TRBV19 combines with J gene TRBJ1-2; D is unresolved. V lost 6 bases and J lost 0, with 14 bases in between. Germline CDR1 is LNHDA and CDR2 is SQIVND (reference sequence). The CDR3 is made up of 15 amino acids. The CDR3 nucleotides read TGTGCCAGTAGGCCGACGGAACCGTCTAACTATGGCTACACCTTC. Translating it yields CASRPTEPSNYGYTF.

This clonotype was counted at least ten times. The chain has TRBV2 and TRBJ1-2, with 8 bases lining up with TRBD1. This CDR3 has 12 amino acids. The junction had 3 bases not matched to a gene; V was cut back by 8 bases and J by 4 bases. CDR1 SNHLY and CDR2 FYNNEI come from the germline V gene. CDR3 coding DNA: TGTGCCAGCGGCAGGGGGCTCTATGGCTACACCTTC. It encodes CASGRGLYGYTF.

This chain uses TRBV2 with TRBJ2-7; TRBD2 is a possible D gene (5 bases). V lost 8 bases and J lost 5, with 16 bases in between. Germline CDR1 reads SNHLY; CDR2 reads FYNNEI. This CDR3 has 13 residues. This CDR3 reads CASGERETNEQYF. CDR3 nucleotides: TGTGCCAGCGGGGAGCGAGAGACCAACGAGCAGTACTTC. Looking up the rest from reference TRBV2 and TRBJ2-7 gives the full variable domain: EPEVTQTPSHQVTQMGQEVILRCVPISNHLYFYWYRQILGQKVEFLVSFYNNEISEKSEIFDDQFSVERPDGSNFTLKIRSTKLEDSAMYFCASGERETNEQYFGPGTRLTVT.

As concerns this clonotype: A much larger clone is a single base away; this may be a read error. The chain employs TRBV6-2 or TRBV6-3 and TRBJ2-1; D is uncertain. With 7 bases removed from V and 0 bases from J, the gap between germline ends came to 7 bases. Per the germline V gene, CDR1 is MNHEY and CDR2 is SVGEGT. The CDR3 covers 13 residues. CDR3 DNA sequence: TGTGCCAGCAAACCGAGCTCCTACAATGAGCAGTTCTTC. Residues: CASKPSSYNEQFF.

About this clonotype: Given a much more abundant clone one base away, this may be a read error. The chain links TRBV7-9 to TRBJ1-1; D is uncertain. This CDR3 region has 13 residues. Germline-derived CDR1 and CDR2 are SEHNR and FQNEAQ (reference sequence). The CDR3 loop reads CANSLTEYTEAFF. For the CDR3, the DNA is TGTGCCAACAGCCTCACGGAGTACACTGAAGCTTTCTTT.

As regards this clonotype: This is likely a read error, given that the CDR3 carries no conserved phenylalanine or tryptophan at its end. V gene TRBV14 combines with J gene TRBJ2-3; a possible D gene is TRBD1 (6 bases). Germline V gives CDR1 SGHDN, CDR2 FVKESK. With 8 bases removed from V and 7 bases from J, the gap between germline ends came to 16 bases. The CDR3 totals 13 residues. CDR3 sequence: CASGNRGSHTQYL. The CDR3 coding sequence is TGTGCCAGCGGAAATAGGGGGTCACATACGCAGTATCTT.

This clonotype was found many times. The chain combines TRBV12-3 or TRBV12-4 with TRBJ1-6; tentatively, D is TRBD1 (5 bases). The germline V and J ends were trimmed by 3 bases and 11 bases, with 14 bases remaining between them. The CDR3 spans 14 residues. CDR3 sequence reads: CASSFESRGTPLHF. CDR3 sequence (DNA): TGTGCCAGCAGTTTTGAGAGCCGGGGCACACCCCTCCACTTT.

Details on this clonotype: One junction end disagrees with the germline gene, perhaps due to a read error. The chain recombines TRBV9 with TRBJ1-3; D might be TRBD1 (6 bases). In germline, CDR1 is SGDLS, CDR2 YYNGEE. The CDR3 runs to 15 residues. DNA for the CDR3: TGTGCCAGCAGCCTGAGACGGGACACGAGAAACGCCATATATTTT. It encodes CASSLRRDTRNAIYF.

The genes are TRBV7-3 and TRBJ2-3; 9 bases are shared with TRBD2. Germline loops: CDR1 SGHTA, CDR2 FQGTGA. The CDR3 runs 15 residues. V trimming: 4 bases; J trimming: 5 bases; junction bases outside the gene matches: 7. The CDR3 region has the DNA TGTGCCAGCAGCTCCTTAGCGGGAGCGGAAGATACGCAGTATTTT. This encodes CASSSLAGAEDTQYF.

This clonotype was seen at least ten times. The CDR3 nucleotides are TGTGCCAGCAGCTCGGATGCACAGGGGATCGATCAGCCCCAGCATTTT. The encoded protein is CASSSDAQGIDQPQHF. This chain links TRBV7-9 with TRBJ1-5; TRBD1 matches at 7 bases. There are 16 residues in the CDR3. V shed 4 bases, J shed 5 bases, and the junction held 11 bases outside the gene matches. The germline gives CDR1 SEHNR, CDR2 FQNEAQ (reference sequence).

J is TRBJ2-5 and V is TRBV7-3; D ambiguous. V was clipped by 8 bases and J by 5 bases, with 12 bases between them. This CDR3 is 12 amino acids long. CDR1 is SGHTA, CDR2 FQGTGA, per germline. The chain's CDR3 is CASGSTRETQYF. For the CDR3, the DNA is TGTGCCAGCGGGTCGACGAGGGAGACCCAGTACTTC.

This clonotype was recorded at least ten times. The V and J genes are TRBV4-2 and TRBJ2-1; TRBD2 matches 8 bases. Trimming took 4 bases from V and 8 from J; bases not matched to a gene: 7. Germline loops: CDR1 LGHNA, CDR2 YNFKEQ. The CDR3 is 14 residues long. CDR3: CASSRAGGVDEQFF. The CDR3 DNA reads TGTGCCAGCAGCCGTGCGGGAGGAGTCGATGAGCAGTTCTTC.

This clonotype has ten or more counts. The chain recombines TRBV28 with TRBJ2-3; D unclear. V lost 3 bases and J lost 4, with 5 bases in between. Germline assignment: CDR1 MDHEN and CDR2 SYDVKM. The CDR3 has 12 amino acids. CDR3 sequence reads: CASSLNADTQYF. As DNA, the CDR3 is TGTGCCAGCAGTTTGAACGCAGATACGCAGTATTTT.

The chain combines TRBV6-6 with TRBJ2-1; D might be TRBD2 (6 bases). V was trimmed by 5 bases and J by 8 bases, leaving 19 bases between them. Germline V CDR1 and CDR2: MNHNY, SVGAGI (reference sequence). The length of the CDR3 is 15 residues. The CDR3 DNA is TGTGCCAGCAGTAGGACTAACGGGAGTGGCGATGAGCAGTTCTTC. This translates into CASSRTNGSGDEQFF.